These T cell receptor beta chains were read from a single sample in a study of blood T cell repertoires in COVID-19. Assay: immunoSEQ multiplex PCR; the TCRdb copy retains only in-frame clones and omits some. Altogether 200,000 to 250,000 clones are present, about 80% being singletons, with the ten largest covering about 2.4%. The sequenced material came from peripheral blood. The receptors come from a woman aged 55-69 years with acute or convalescent COVID-19. Each CDR3 is given with its conserved first and last residue. D genes are given only for firm matches. Some rows mark clone size as missing; the rest say once, few, many or name a class of expanded clone.

D gene	J gene	clone size	V gene	CDR3 protein	CDR3 DNA
TRBD1	TRBJ2-1	.	TRBV30	CAWSKGQSSYNEQFF	TGTGCCTGGAGTAAGGGACAGAGCTCCTACAATGAGCAGTTCTTC
.	TRBJ1-2	once	TRBV6-5	CASRPPRVGYTF	TGTGCCAGCAGACCACCCAGGGTTGGCTACACCTTC
.	TRBJ1-2	.	TRBV2	CASSAMGRNLYKGYTF	TGTGCCAGCAGTGCCATGGGCCGGAATCTTTATAAGGGCTACACCTTC
.	TRBJ1-3	.	TRBV11-3	CASSLDRGNTIYF	TGTGCCAGCAGCTTAGATCGGGGTAACACCATATATTTT
TRBD1	TRBJ1-4	few	TRBV30	CAWSKTGINEKLFF	TGTGCCTGGAGCAAGACAGGGATTAATGAAAAACTGTTTTTT
.	TRBJ2-7	.	TRBV7-2	CASSLDRGGYEQYF	TGTGCCAGCAGCTTAGATAGGGGGGGCTACGAGCAGTACTTC
.	TRBJ1-6	.	TRBV21-1	CAKAGRADGAYNSPLHF	TGTGCCAAGGCAGGCAGGGCCGACGGTGCCTATAATTCACCCCTCCACTTT
.	TRBJ2-5	.	TRBV5-4	CASSSPRDGETQYF	TGTGCCAGCAGCTCCCCCAGGGATGGGGAGACCCAGTACTTC
.	TRBJ1-1	once	TRBV6-2/TRBV6-3	CASSYEVGGLNTEAFF	TGTGCCAGCAGTTACGAAGTCGGGGGGTTGAACACTGAAGCTTTCTTT
.	TRBJ1-4	.	TRBV5-1	CASRRGSSNEKLFF	TGCGCCAGCAGGCGGGGGAGCTCTAATGAAAAACTGTTTTTT
TRBD1	TRBJ1-4	.	TRBV19	CASSTGPGTGRTNEKLFF	TGTGCCAGTAGTACCGGTCCCGGGACAGGGCGAACTAATGAAAAACTGTTTTTT
TRBD1	TRBJ1-2	.	TRBV2	CASSEVTGASDGYTF	TGTGCCAGCAGTGAAGTGACAGGGGCAAGTGATGGCTACACCTTC
TRBD2	TRBJ2-5	.	TRBV7-9	CASSLGRLADAGETQYF	TGTGCCAGCAGCTTAGGTCGTCTAGCGGACGCGGGGGAGACCCAGTACTTC
TRBD1	TRBJ1-1	.	TRBV4-2	CASSQVSRLGQGNTEAFF	TGTGCCAGCAGCCAAGTTTCTCGTCTCGGACAGGGGAACACTGAAGCTTTCTTT
TRBD1	TRBJ1-4	.	TRBV6-2/TRBV6-3	CASSGQAEEKLFF	TGTGCCAGCAGTGGACAGGCCGAAGAAAAACTGTTTTTT
.	TRBJ1-1	.	TRBV5-1	CASSLAGAYTEAFF	TGCGCCAGCAGCTTAGCAGGGGCGTACACTGAAGCTTTCTTT
.	TRBJ1-2	few	TRBV5-4	CASSLTGKGDYGYTF	TGTGCCAGCAGCCTTACCGGGAAAGGAGACTATGGCTACACCTTC
.	TRBJ1-2	.	TRBV4-1	CASSQDRANYGYTF	TGCGCCAGCAGCCAAGACAGGGCTAACTATGGCTACACCTTC
TRBD2	TRBJ2-3	.	TRBV3-1/TRBV3-2	CASSPTSSGGADTQYF	TGTGCCAGCAGCCCCACTTCAAGCGGGGGGGCAGATACGCAGTATTTT
.	TRBJ1-1	.	TRBV28	CASSLAGTSVNTEAFF	TGTGCCAGCAGTTTAGCAGGGACATCCGTGAACACTGAAGCTTTCTTT
TRBD1	TRBJ1-2	.	TRBV7-2	CASSLTGGHYGYTF	TGTGCCAGCAGCTTGACAGGGGGCCACTATGGCTACACCTTC
.	TRBJ1-3	.	TRBV7-3	CASSPIGSGNTIYF	TGTGCCAGCAGCCCTATCGGCTCTGGAAACACCATATATTTT
TRBD1	TRBJ2-7	once	TRBV9	CASSVAWDRAYEQYF	TGTGCCAGCAGCGTAGCTTGGGACAGAGCCTACGAGCAGTACTTC
.	TRBJ2-7	.	TRBV2	CASSEGAMVPEQYF	TGTGCCAGCAGTGAAGGGGCTATGGTGCCCGAGCAGTACTTC
TRBD2	TRBJ2-1	.	TRBV18	CASSPLAGGPNNEQFF	TGTGCCAGCTCACCCCTAGCGGGGGGACCGAACAATGAGCAGTTCTTC
TRBD1	TRBJ2-2	many	TRBV7-9	CASSYRGEDTGELFF	TGTGCCAGCAGCTACAGGGGGGAGGACACCGGGGAGCTGTTTTTT
TRBD2	TRBJ2-1	.	TRBV5-1	CASSLETGGPGNEQFF	TGCGCCAGCAGCTTGGAAACGGGGGGGCCAGGGAATGAGCAGTTCTTC
TRBD1	TRBJ1-1	.	TRBV11-1	CASSPVLMRGREAFF	TGTGCCAGCAGCCCCGTCCTAATGAGGGGGCGGGAAGCTTTCTTT